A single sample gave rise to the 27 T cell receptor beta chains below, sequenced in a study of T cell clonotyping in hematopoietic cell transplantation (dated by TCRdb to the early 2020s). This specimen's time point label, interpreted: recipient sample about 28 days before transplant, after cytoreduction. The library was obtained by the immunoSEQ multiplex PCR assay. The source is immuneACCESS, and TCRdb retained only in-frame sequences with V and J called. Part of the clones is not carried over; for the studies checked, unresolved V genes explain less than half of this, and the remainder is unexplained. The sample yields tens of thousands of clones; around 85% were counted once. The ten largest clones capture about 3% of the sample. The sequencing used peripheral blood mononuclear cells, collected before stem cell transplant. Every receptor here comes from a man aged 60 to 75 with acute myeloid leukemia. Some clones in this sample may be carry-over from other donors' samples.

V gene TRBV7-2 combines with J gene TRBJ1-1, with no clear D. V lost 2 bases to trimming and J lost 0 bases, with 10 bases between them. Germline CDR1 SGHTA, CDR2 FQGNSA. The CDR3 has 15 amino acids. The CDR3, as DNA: TGTGCCAGCAGCTTACGGTCGCGGGTGAACACTGAAGCTTTCTTT. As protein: CASSLRSRVNTEAFF.

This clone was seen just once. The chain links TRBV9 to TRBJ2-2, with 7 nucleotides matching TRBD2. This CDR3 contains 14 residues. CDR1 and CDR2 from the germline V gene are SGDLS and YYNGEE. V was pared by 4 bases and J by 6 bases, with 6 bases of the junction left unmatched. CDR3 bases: TGTGCCAGCAGCAAAGGACTAGTTTCCGGGGAGCTGTTTTTT. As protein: CASSKGLVSGELFF. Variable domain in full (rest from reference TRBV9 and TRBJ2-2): DSGVTQTPKHLITATGQRVTLRCSPRSGDLSVYWYQQSLDQGLQFLIQYYNGEERAKGNILERFSAQQFPDLHSELNLSSLELGDSALYFCASSKGLVSGELFFGEGSRLTVL.

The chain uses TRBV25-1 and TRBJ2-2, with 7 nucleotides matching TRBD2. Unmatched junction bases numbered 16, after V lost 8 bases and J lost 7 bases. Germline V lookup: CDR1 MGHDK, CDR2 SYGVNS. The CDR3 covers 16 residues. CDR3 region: CASQKGLAVTGGELFF. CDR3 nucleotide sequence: TGTGCCAGCCAGAAGGGGCTAGCGGTGACGGGCGGGGAGCTGTTTTTT. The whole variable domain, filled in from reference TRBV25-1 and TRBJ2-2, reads EADIYQTPRYLVIGTGKKITLECSQTMGHDKMYWYQQDPGMELHLIHYSYGVNSTEKGDLSSESTVSRIRTEHFPLTLESARPSHTSQYLCASQKGLAVTGGELFFGEGSRLTVL.

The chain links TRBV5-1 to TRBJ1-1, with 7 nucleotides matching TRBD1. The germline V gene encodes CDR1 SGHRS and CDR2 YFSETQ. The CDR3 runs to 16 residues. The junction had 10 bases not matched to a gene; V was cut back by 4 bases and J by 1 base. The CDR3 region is CASSDRAGPKNTEAFF. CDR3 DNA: TGCGCCAGCAGCGACAGGGCCGGACCTAAGAACACTGAAGCTTTCTTT.

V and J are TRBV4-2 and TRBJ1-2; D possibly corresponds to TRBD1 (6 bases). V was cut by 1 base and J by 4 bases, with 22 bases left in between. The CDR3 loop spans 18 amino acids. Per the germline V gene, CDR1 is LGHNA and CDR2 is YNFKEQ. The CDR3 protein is CASSQVDSLDSEPYGYTF. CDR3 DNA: TGTGCCAGCAGCCAAGTAGATAGCTTGGACAGCGAACCCTATGGCTACACCTTC.

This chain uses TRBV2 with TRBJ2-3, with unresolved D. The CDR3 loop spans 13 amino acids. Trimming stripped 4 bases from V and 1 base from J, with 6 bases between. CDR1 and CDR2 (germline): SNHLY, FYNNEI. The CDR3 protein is CASSGSGTDTQYF. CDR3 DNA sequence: TGTGCCAGCAGTGGGTCTGGCACAGATACGCAGTATTTT.

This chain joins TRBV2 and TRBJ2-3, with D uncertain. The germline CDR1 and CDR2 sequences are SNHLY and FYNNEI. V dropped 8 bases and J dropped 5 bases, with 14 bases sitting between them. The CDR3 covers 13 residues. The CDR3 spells CASRLTLRDTQYF. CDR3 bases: TGTGCCAGCCGCTTGACTCTACGAGATACGCAGTATTTT.

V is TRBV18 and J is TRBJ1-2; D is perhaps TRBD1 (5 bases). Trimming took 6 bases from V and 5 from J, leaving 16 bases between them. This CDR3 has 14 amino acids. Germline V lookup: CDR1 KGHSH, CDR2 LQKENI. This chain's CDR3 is CASSPGGMSYGYTF. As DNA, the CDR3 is TGTGCCAGCTCCCCTGGGGGGATGAGTTATGGCTACACCTTC.

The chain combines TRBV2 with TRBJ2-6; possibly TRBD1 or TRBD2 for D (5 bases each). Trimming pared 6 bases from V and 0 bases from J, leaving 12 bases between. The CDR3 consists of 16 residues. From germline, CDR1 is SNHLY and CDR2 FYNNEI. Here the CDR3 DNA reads TGTGCCAGCAGCCCCGAGGGGTTCTCTGGGGCCAACGTCCTGACTTTC. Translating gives CASSPEGFSGANVLTF. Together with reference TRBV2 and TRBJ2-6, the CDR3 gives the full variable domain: EPEVTQTPSHQVTQMGQEVILRCVPISNHLYFYWYRQILGQKVEFLVSFYNNEISEKSEIFDDQFSVERPDGSNFTLKIRSTKLEDSAMYFCASSPEGFSGANVLTFGAGSRLTVL.

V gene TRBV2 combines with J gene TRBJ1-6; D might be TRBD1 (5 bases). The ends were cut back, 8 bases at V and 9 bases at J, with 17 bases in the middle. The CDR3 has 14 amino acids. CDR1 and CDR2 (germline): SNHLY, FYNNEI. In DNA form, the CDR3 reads TGTGCCAGCGGAGAGAGGAGGGGAGTTTCACCCCTCCACTTT. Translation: CASGERRGVSPLHF. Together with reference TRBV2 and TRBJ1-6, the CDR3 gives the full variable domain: EPEVTQTPSHQVTQMGQEVILRCVPISNHLYFYWYRQILGQKVEFLVSFYNNEISEKSEIFDDQFSVERPDGSNFTLKIRSTKLEDSAMYFCASGERRGVSPLHFGNGTRLTVT.

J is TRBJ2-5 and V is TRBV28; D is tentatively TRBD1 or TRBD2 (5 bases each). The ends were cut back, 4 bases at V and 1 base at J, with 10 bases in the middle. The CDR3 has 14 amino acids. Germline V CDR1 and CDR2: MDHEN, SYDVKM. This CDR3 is CASSWWGSQETQYF. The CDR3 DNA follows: TGTGCCAGCAGTTGGTGGGGGTCCCAAGAGACCCAGTACTTC.

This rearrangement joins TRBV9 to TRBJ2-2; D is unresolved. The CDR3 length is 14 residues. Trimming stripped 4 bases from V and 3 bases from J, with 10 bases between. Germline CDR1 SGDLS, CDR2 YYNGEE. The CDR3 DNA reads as TGTGCCAGCAGCCTAATCTCAGACACCGGGGAGCTGTTTTTT. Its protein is CASSLISDTGELFF.

CDR3 in amino acids: CASTQTGDGYTF. CDR3 bases: TGTGCCAGCACTCAGACAGGGGATGGCTACACCTTC. J is TRBJ1-2 and V is TRBV6-1; 8 bases line up with TRBD1. CDR3 length: 12 amino acids. Unmatched junction bases numbered 4, after V lost 7 bases and J lost 6 bases. CDR1 and CDR2 from the germline V gene are MNHNS and SASEGT.

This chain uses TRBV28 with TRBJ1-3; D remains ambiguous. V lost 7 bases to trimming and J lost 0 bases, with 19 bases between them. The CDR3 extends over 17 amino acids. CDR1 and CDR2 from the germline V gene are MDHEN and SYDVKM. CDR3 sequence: CASIKEGRRSSGNTIYF. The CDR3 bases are TGTGCCAGCATTAAAGAAGGGCGGAGAAGCTCTGGAAACACCATATATTTT.

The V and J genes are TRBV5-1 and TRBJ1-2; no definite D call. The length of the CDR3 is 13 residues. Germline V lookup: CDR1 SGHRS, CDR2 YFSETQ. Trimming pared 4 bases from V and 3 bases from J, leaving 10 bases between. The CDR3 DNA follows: TGCGCCAGCAGCCCGCGGACGGACTATGGCTACACCTTC. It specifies CASSPRTDYGYTF.

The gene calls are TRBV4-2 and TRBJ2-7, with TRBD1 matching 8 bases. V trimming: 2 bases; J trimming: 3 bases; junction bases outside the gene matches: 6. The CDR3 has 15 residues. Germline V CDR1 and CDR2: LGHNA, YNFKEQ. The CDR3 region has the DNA TGTGCCAGCAGCCAACCGTGGGACAGGAACTACGAGCAGTACTTC. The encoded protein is CASSQPWDRNYEQYF.

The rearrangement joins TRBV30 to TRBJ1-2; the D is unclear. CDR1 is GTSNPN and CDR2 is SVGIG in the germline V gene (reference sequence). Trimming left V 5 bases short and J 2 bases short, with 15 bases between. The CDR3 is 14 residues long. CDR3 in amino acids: CAWVSDSGNYGYTF. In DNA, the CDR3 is TGTGCCTGGGTCTCGGACTCAGGAAACTATGGCTACACCTTC.

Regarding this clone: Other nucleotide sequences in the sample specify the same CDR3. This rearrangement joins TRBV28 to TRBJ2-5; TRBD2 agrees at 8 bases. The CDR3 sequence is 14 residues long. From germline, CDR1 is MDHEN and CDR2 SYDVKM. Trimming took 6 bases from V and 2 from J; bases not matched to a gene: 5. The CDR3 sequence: CASSLGGVQETQYF. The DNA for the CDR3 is TGTGCCAGCAGCCTCGGGGGGGTGCAAGAGACCCAGTACTTC.

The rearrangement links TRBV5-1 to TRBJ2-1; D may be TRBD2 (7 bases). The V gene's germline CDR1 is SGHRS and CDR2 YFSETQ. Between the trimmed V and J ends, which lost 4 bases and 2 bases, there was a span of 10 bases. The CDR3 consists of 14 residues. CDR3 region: CASSRGGTYNEQFF. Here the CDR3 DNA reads TGCGCCAGCAGCCGCGGGGGCACCTACAATGAGCAGTTCTTC.

The CDR3, as DNA: TGTGCCAGCAGCTTGGAACAGGGGGACGAGCAGTACTTC. It yields the protein CASSLEQGDEQYF. The rearrangement joins TRBV5-6 to TRBJ2-7, with 8 nucleotides matching TRBD1. The germline CDR1 and CDR2 sequences are SGHDT and YYEEEE. The CDR3 covers 13 residues. Losses at the gene ends were 0 bases for V and 5 bases for J; bases not matched to a gene: 1.

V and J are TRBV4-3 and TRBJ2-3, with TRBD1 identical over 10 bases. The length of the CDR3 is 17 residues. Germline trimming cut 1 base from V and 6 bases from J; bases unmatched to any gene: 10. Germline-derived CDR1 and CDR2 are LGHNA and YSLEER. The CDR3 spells CASSQGFYGQGGDTQYF. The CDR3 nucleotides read TGCGCCAGCAGCCAAGGGTTTTACGGACAGGGGGGGGATACGCAGTATTTT.

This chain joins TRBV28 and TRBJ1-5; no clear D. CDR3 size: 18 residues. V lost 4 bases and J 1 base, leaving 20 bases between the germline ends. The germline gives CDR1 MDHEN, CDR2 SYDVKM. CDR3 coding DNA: TGTGCCAGCAGTTCCCCGGGAGGGCGGATTGGGAGCAATCAGCCCCAGCATTTT. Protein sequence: CASSSPGGRIGSNQPQHF. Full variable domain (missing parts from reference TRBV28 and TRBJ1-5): DVKVTQSSRYLVKRTGEKVFLECVQDMDHENMFWYRQDPGLGLRLIYFSYDVKMKEKGDIPEGYSVSREKKERFSLILESASTNQTSMYLCASSSPGGRIGSNQPQHFGDGTRLSIL.

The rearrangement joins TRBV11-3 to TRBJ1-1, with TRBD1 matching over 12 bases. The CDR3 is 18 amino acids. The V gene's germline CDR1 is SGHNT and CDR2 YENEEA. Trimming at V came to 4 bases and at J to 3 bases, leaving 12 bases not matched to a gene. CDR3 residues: CASSSGQGAPGIYTEAFF. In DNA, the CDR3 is TGTGCCAGCAGCTCGGGACAGGGGGCCCCCGGAATTTACACTGAAGCTTTCTTT.

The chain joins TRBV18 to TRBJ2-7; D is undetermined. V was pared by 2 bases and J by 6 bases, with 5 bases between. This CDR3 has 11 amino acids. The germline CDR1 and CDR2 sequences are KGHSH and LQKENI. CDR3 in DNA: TGTGCCAGCTCACCAGGGTCCGAGCAGTACTTC. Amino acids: CASSPGSEQYF.

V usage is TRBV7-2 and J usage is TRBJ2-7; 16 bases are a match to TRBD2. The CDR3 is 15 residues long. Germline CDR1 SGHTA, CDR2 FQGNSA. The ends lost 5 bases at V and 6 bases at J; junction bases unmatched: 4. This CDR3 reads CASSQGLAGGREQYF. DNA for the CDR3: TGTGCCAGCAGCCAGGGACTAGCGGGGGGGCGCGAGCAGTACTTC.

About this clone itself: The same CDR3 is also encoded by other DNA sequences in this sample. CDR3 in DNA: TGCGCCAGCAGCCTCCCAGGGGACGAGCAGTACTTC. Encoded protein: CASSLPGDEQYF. The chain carries TRBV5-1 and TRBJ2-7; maybe TRBD1 (6 bases). V was trimmed by 4 bases and J by 5 bases, leaving 10 bases between them. Germline CDR1 reads SGHRS; CDR2 reads YFSETQ. The CDR3 covers 12 residues.

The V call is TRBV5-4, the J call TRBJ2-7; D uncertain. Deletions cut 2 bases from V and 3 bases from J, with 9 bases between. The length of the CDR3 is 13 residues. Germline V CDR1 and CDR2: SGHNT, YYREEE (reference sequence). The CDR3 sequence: CASSFDGVYEQYF. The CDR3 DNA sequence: TGTGCCAGCAGCTTCGACGGTGTCTACGAGCAGTACTTC. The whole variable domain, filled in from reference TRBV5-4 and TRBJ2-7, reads ETGVTQSPTHLIKTRGQQVTLRCSSQSGHNTVSWYQQALGQGPQFIFQYYREEENGRGNFPPRFSGLQFPNYSSELNVNALELDDSALYLCASSFDGVYEQYFGPGTRLTVT.